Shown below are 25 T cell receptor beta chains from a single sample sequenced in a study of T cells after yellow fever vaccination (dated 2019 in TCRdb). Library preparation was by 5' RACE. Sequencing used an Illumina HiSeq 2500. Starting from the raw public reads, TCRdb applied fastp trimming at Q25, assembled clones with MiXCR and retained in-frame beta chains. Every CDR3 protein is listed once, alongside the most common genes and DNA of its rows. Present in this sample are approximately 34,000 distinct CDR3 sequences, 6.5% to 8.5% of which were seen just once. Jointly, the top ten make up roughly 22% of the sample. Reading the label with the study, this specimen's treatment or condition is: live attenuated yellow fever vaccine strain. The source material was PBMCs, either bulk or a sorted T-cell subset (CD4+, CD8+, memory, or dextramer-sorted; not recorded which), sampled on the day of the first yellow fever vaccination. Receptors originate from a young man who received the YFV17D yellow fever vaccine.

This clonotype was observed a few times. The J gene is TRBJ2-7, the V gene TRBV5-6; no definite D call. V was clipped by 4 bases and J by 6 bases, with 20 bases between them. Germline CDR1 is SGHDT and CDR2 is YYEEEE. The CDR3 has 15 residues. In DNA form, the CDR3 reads TGTGCCAGCAGCCGGCTAACGCTCAACCTCATCGAGCAGTACGTC. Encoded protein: CASSRLTLNLIEQYV.

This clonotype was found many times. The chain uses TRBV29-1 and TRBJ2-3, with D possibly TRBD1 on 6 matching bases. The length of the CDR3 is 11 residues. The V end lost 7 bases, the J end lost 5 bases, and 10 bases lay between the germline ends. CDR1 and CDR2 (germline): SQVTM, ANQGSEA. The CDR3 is CSDVRGDTQYF. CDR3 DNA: TGCAGCGATGTCAGGGGAGATACGCAGTATTTT.

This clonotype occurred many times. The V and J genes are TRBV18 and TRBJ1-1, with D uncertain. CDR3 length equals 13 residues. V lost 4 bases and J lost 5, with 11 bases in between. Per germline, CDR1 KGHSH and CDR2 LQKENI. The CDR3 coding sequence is TGTGCCAGCTCACTCGGGGTCCGGACTGAAGCTTTCTTT. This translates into CASSLGVRTEAFF.

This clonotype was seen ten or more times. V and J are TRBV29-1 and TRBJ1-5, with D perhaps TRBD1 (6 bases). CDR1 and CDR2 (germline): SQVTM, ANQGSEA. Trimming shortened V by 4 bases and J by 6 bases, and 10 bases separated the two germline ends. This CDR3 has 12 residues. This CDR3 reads CSVGDTPQPQHF. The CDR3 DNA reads TGCAGCGTTGGGGACACCCCTCAGCCCCAGCATTTT.

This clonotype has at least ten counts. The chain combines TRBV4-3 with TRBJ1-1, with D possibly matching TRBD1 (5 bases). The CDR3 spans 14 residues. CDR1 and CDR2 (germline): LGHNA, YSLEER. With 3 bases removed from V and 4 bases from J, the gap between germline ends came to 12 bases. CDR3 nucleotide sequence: TGCGCCAGCAGCCACAGGGACCTCGGCACTGAAGCTTTCTTT. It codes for CASSHRDLGTEAFF.

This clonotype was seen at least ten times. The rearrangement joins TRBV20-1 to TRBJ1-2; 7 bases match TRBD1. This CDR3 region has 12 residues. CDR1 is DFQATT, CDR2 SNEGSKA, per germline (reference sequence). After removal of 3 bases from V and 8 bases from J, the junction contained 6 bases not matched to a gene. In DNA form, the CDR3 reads TGCAGTGCTAGGGGGGACAGACGAGGCTACACCTTC. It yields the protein CSARGDRRGYTF.

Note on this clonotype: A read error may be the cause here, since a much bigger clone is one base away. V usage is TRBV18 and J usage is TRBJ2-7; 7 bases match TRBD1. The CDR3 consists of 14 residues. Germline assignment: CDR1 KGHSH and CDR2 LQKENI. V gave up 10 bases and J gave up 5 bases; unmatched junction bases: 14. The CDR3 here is CANSPTGFDNEQYF. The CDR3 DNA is TGTGCCAACTCTCCGACAGGGTTTGACAACGAGCAGTACTTC.

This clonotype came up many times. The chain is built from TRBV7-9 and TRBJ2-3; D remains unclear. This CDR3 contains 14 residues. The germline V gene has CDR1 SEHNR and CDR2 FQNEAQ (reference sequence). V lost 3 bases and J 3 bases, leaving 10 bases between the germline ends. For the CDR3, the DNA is TGTGCCAGCAGCTTTGGACCTGCGACAGATACGCAGTATTTT. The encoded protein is CASSFGPATDTQYF. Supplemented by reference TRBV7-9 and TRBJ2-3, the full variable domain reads DTGVSQNPRHKITKRGQNVTFRCDPISEHNRLYWYRQTLGQGPEFLTYFQNEAQLEKSRLLSDRFSAERPKGSFSTLEIQRTEQGDSAMYLCASSFGPATDTQYFGPGTRLTVL.

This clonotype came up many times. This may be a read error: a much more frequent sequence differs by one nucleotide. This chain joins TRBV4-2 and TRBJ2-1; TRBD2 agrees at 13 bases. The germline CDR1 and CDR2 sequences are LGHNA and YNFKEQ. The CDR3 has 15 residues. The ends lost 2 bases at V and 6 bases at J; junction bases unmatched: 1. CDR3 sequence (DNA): TGTGCCAGCAGCCAAACTAGCGGGGGGGCCAATGAGCAGTTCTTC. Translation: CASSQTSGGANEQFF.

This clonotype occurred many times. Here the CDR3 reads CSARDTEAFF. In nucleotides, the CDR3 is TGCAGTGCTAGAGACACTGAAGCTTTCTTT. The chain has TRBV20-1 and TRBJ1-1; no clear D gene. This CDR3 comprises 10 residues. From germline, CDR1 is DFQATT and CDR2 SNEGSKA (reference sequence). The V end lost 0 bases, the J end lost 4 bases, and 0 bases lay between the germline ends.

DNA of the CDR3: TGTGCCAGCAGCCAAGATCTGGACGGGACGGCTGAAGCTTTCTTT. Translation gives CASSQDLDGTAEAFF. The chain links TRBV4-2 to TRBJ1-1; possibly TRBD1 for D (5 bases). V was cut by 0 bases and J by 6 bases, with 14 bases left in between. The length of the CDR3 is 15 residues. Germline loops: CDR1 LGHNA, CDR2 YNFKEQ.

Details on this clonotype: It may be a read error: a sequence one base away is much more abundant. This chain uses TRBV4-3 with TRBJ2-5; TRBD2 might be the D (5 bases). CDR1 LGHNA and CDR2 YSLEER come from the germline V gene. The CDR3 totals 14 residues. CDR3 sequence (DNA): TGCGCCAGCAGCCAAGGGACTTACCAAGAGGCCCAGTACTTC. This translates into CASSQGTYQEAQYF.

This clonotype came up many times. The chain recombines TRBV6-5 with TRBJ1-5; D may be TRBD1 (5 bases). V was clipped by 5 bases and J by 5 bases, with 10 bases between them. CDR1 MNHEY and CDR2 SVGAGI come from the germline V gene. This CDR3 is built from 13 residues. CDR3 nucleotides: TGTGCCAGCAGTAGGGACGGATATCAGCCCCAGCATTTT. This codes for CASSRDGYQPQHF.

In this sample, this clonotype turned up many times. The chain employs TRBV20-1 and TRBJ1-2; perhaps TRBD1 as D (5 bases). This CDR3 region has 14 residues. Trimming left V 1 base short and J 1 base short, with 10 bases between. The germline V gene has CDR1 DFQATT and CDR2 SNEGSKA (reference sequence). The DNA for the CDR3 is TGCAGTGCTAGAGGGGGCAGGCATAACTATGGCTACACCTTC. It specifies CSARGGRHNYGYTF.

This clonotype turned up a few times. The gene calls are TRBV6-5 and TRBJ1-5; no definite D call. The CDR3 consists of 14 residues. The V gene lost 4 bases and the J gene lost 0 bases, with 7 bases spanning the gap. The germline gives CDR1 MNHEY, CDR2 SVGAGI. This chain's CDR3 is CASSSITSNQPQHF. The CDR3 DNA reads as TGTGCCAGCAGTTCTATTACTAGCAATCAGCCCCAGCATTTT.

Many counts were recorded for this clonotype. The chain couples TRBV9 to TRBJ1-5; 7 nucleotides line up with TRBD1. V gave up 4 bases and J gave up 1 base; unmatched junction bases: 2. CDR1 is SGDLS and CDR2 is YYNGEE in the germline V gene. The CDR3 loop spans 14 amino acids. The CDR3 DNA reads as TGTGCCAGCAGCTCGGGACAGAGCAATCAGCCCCAGCATTTT. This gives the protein CASSSGQSNQPQHF.

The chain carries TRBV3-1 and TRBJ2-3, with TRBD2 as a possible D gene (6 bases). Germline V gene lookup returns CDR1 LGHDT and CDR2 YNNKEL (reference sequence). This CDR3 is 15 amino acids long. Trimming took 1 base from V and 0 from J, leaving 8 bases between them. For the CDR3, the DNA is TGTGCCAGCAGCCAAGCGGGGGATAGCACAGATACGCAGTATTTT. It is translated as CASSQAGDSTDTQYF.

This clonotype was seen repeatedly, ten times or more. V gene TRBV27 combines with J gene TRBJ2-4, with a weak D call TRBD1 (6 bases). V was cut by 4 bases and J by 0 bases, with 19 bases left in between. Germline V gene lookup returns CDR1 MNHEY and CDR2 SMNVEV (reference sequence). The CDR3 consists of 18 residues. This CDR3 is CASSSLTGTLLAKNIQYF. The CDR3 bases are TGTGCCAGCAGTTCCCTCACAGGGACCTTACTAGCCAAAAACATTCAGTACTTC.

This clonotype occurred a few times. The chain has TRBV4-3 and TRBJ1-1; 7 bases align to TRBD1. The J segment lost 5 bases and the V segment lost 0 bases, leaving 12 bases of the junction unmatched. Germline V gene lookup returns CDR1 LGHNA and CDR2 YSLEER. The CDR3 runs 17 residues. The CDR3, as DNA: TGCGCCAGCAGCCAAGAGATAGGCCAGACAGGGAGTACTGAAGCTTTCTTT. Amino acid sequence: CASSQEIGQTGSTEAFF.

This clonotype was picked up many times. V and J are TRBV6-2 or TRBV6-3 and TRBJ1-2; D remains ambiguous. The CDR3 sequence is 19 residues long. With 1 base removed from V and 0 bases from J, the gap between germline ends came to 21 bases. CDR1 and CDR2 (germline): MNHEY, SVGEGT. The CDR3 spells CASSYYGRAGMGSNYGYTF. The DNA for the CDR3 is TGTGCCAGCAGTTACTACGGCCGGGCTGGGATGGGATCTAACTATGGCTACACCTTC.

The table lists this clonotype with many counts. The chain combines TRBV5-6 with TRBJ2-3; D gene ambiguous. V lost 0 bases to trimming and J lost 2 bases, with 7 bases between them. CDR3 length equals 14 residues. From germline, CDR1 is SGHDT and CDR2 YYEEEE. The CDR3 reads CASSLDANTDTQYF. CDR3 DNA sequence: TGTGCCAGCAGCTTGGATGCGAACACAGATACGCAGTATTTT.

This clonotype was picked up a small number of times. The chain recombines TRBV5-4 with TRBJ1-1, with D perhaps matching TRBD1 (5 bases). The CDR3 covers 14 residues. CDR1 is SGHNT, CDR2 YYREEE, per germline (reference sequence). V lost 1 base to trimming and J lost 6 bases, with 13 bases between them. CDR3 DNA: TGTGCCAGCAGCTTGACAGGCGGTTACTCTGAAGCTTTCTTT. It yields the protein CASSLTGGYSEAFF.

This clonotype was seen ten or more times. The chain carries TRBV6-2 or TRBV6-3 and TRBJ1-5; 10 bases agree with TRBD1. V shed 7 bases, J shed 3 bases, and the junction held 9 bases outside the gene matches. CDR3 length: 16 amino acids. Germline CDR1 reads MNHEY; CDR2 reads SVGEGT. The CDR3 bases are TGTGCCAGCATGCCAACCGGGACAGGGGCCAATCAGCCCCAGCATTTT. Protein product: CASMPTGTGANQPQHF.

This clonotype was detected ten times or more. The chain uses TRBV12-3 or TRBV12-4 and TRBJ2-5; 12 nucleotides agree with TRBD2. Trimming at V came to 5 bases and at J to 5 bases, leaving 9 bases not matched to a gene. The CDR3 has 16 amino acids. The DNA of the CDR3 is TGTGCCAGCAGTGCCCCTAGCGGGGGGGCCTATGAGACCCAGTACTTC. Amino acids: CASSAPSGGAYETQYF.

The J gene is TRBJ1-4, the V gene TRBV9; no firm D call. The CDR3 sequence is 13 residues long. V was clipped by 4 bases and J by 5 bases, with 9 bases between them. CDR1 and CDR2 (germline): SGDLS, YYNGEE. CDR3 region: CASSPRANEKLFF. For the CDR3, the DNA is TGTGCCAGCAGCCCACGAGCAAATGAAAAACTGTTTTTT.